A single sample gave rise to the 3 T cell receptor beta chains below, sequenced in a study of identical twins. TCRdb redid the calling of the 5' RACE reads with MiXCR, one entry per CDR3 protein. The sample lists some 900,000 distinct CDR3 sequences, about 12% occurring once. These data also featured in a second study, about yellow fever vaccine responses in identical twins.

The sample taken for sequencing was PBMCs. The receptor source for this set is a woman aged 18-29 years in good health.

V gene TRBV10-3 combines with J gene TRBJ1-5; tentative D call: TRBD1 (5 bases). In germline, CDR1 is ENHRY, CDR2 SYGVKD. This CDR3 has 16 residues. The V gene lost 11 bases and the J gene lost 3 bases, with 23 bases spanning the gap. The CDR3 DNA sequence: TGTGCCGCCGGGCAAACTGGTGGGGCCCTCAATCAGCCCCAGCATTTT. Protein product: CAAGQTGGALNQPQHF.

The chain employs TRBV21-1 and TRBJ2-5; TRBD2, the table's D call, lacks a check against the DNA. TRBV21-1 constitutes a pseudogene. The CDR3 is made up of 16 amino acids. This CDR3 reads CASSAQSLAGEETQYF. CDR3 coding DNA: TGTGCCAGCAGCGCCCAATCTTTAGCGGGAGAAGAGACCCAGTACTTC.

The CDR3 spells CASSSGGLAGGQPTGELFF. CDR3 DNA: TGCGCCAGCAGCTCAGGAGGACTAGCGGGGGGTCAACCCACCGGGGAGCTGTTTTTT. The chain uses TRBV5-1 and TRBJ2-2, with TRBD2 matching over 14 bases. This CDR3 comprises 19 residues. V lost 3 bases and J lost 4; bases outside the gene matches: 11. The V gene's germline CDR1 is SGHRS and CDR2 YFSETQ.